The 2 T cell receptor beta chains below all came from one sample that was sequenced in a study of molecular identifiers for immune sequencing clone quantification. TCRdb analysed the PCR reads with MiXCR anew, one entry per CDR3 protein. The sample includes over 300,000 distinct CDR3 sequences, roughly a quarter of them seen just once. Sequences were obtained from naive CD8+ T cells from blood, with Jurkat cell RNA spiked in. Subset given: FACS-sorted CD8+CD4-CCR7+CD45RA+ naive T cells. The origin of the receptors is a human donor in good health. Some libraries in this study had Jurkat cell RNA spiked in.

On this clonotype itself: Given a much more abundant clone one base away, this may be a read error. This chain links TRBV4-2 with TRBJ2-7, with D uncertain. CDR1 is LGHNA and CDR2 is YNFKEQ in the germline V gene. Trimming removed 0 bases from V and 5 bases from J, with 11 bases in between. The CDR3 length is 14 residues. This CDR3 is CASSQDRRMDEQYV. The CDR3 coding sequence is TGTGCCAGCAGCCAAGATCGAAGGATGGACGAGCAGTACGTC.

The gene calls are TRBV3-2 and TRBJ2-2; TRBD2 was called by the table and not checked on the DNA. TRBV3-2 is given as a pseudogene. The CDR3 sequence is 16 residues long. DNA for the CDR3: TGTGCCAGCAGTCCCTCACGGACGTGGGGGACCGGGGAGCTGTTTTTT. Translated, it gives CASSPSRTWGTGELFF.